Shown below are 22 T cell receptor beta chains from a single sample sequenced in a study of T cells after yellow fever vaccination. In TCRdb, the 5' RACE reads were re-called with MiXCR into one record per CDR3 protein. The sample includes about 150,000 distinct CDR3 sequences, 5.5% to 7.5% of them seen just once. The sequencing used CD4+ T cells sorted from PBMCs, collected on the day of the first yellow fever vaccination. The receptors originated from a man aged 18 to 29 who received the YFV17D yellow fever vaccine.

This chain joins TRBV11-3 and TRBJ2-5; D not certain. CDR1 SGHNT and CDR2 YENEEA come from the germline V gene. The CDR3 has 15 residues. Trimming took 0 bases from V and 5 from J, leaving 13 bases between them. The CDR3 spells CASSLDLGRLETQYF. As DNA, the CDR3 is TGTGCCAGCAGCTTAGATCTCGGACGGCTGGAGACCCAGTACTTC.

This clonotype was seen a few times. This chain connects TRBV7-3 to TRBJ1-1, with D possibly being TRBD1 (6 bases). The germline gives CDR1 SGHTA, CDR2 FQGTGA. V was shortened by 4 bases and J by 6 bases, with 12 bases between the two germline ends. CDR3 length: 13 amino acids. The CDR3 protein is CASSSQGGAEAFF. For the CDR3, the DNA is TGTGCCAGCAGCTCACAGGGCGGCGCTGAAGCTTTCTTT.

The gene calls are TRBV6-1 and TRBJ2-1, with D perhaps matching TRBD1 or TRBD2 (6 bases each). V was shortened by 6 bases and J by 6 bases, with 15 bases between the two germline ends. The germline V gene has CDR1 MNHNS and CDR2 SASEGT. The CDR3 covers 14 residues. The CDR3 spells CASRRPRGGNEQFF. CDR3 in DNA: TGTGCCAGCAGGCGGCCCAGGGGAGGCAATGAGCAGTTCTTC.

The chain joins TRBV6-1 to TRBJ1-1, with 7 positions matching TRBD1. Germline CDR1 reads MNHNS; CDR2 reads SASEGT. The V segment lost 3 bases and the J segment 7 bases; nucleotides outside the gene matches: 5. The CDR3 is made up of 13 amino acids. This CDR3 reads CASSDLTGFEAFF. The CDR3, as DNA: TGTGCCAGCAGTGACCTGACAGGGTTTGAAGCTTTCTTT.

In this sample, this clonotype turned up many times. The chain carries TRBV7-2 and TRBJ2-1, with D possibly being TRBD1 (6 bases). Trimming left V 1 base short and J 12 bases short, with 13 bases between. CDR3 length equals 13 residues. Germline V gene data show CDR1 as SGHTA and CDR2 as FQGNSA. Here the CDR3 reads CASSLELRGGQFF. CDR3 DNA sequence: TGTGCCAGCAGCTTAGAACTCAGGGGTGGGCAGTTCTTC.

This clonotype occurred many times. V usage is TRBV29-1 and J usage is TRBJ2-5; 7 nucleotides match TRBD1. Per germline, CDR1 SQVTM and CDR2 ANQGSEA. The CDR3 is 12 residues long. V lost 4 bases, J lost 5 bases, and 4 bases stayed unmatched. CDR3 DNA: TGCAGCGTTGCAGGGGGTGCTGAGACCCAGTACTTC. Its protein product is CSVAGGAETQYF.

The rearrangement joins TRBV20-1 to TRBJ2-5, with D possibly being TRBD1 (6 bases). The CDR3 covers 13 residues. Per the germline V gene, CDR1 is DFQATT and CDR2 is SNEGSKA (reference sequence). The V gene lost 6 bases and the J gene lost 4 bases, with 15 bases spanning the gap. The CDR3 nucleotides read TGCAGTGCCCCTGGGGTGGGGGCAGAGACCCAGTACTTC. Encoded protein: CSAPGVGAETQYF.

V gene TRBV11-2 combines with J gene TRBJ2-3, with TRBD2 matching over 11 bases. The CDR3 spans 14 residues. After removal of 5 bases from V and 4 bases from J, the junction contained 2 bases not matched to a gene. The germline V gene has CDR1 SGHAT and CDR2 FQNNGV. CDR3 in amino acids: CASSVAGGADTQYF. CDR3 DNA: TGTGCCAGCAGCGTAGCGGGGGGGGCAGATACGCAGTATTTT.

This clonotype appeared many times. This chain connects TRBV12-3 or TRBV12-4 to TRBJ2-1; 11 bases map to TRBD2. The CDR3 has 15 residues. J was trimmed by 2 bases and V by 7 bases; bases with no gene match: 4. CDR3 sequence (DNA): TGTGCCAGCATCCTAGCGGGGGGCACCTACAATGAGCAGTTCTTC. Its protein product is CASILAGGTYNEQFF.

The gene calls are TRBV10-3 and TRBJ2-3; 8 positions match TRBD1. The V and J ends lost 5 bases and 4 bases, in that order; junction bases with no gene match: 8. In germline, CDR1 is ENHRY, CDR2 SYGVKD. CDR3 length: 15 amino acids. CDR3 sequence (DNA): TGTGCCATCAGTATCTCGGACAGGGCTGCAGATACGCAGTATTTT. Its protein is CAISISDRAADTQYF.

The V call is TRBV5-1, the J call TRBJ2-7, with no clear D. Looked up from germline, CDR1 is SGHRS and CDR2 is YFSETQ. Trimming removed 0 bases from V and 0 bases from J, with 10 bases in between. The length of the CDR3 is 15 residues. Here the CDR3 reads CASSLGRSSSYEQYF. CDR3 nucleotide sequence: TGCGCCAGCAGCTTGGGACGTTCTAGCTCCTACGAGCAGTACTTC.

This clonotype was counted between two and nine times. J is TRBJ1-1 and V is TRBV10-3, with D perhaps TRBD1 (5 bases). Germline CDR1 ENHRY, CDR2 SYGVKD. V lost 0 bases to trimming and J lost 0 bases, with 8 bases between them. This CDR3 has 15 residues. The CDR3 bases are TGTGCCATCAGTGAGTCGAACAGGTTGAACACTGAAGCTTTCTTT. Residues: CAISESNRLNTEAFF.

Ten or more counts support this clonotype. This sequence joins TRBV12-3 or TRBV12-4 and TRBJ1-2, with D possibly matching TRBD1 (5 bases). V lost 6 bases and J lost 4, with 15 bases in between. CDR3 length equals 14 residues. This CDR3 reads CASSRDGKSYGYTF. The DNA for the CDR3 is TGTGCCAGCAGCCGGGACGGAAAGAGCTATGGCTACACCTTC.

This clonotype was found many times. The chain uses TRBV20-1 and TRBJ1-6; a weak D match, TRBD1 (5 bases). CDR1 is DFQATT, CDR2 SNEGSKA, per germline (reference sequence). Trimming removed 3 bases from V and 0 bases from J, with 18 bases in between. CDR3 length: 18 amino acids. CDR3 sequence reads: CSARRSRVRSSYNSPLHF. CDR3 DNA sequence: TGCAGTGCTAGGCGGTCCAGGGTTAGGAGCTCCTATAATTCACCCCTCCACTTT.

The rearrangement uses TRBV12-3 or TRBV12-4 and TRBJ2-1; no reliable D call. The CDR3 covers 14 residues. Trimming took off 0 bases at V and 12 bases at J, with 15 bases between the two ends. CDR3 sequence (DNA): TGTGCCAGCAGTTTAGCACTCACTATGGCAGGGCAGTTCTTC. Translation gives CASSLALTMAGQFF.

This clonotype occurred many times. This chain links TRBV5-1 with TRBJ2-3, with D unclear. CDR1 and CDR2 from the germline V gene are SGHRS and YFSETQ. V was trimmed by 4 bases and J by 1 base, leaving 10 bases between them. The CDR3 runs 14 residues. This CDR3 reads CASSKIDGTDTQYF. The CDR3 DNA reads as TGCGCCAGCAGCAAAATAGACGGCACAGATACGCAGTATTTT.

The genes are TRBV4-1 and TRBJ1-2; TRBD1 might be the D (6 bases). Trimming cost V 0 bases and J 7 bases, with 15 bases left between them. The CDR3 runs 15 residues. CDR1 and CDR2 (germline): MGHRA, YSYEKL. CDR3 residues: CASSQERGGAPGYTF. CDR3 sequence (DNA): TGCGCCAGCAGCCAAGAAAGAGGGGGGGCGCCTGGCTACACCTTC.

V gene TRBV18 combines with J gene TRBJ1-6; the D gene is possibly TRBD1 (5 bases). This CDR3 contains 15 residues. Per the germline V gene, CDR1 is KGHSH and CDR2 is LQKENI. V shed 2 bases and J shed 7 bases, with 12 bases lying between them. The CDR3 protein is CASSPWGDMNSPLHF. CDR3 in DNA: TGTGCCAGCTCACCATGGGGGGATATGAATTCACCCCTCCACTTT.

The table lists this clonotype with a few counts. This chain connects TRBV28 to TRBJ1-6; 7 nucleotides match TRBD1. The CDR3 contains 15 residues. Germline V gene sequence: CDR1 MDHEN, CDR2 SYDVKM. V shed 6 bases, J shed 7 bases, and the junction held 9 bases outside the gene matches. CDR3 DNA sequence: TGTGCCAGCAGGAACAGGGGAATCCCGAATTCACCCCTCCACTTT. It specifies CASRNRGIPNSPLHF. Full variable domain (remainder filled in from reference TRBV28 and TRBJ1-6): DVKVTQSSRYLVKRTGEKVFLECVQDMDHENMFWYRQDPGLGLRLIYFSYDVKMKEKGDIPEGYSVSREKKERFSLILESASTNQTSMYLCASRNRGIPNSPLHFGNGTRLTVT.

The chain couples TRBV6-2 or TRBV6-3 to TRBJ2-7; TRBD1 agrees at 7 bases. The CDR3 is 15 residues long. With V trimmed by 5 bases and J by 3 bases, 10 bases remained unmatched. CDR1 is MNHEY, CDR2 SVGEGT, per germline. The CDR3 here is CASSGYRGFLYEQYF. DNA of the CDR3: TGTGCCAGCAGTGGCTACAGGGGATTCCTCTACGAGCAGTACTTC.

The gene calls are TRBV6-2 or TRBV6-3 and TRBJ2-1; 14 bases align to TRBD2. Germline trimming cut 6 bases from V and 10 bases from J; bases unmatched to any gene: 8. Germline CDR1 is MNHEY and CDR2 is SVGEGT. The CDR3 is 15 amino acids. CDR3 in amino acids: CASSPWTSGGWEQFF. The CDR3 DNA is TGTGCCAGCAGCCCCTGGACTAGCGGGGGGTGGGAGCAGTTCTTC.

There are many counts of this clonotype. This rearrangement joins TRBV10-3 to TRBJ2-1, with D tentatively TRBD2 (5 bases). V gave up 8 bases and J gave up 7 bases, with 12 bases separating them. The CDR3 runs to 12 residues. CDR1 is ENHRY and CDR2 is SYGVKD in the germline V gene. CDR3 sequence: CAIASRWNEQFF. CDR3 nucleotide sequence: TGTGCCATCGCTAGCAGGTGGAATGAGCAGTTCTTC.